The present entry profiles one T cell receptor beta chain with its context. Measured with immunoSEQ multiplex PCR; TCRdb has only the in-frame clones, and not every one. This table has about 42,000 clones, approximately 91% appearing once. This specimen comes from a study of blood T cell repertoires in COVID-19. Sequencing was carried out using peripheral blood. The receptor comes from a human donor in a cohort sampled during active COVID-19.

This CDR3 is CATKQGNNEKLFF. The DNA for the CDR3 is TGTGCCACCAAACAGGGGAATAATGAAAAACTGTTTTTT. The chain links TRBV10-3 to TRBJ1-4, with TRBD1 matching over 7 bases. Trimming removed 10 bases from V and 4 bases from J; junction bases left unmatched: 6. The CDR3 totals 13 residues. Germline CDR1 and CDR2: ENHRY and SYGVKD.